This T cell receptor beta chain was identified in a study of identical twins. TCRdb processed the 5' RACE reads anew with MiXCR; each CDR3 protein has one entry. The sample gives 400,000 to 550,000 distinct CDR3 sequences, approximately 24% of which show up once; over 2.5% is in the top ten. This clonotype was detected a few times. Germline V lookup: CDR1 MNHNS, CDR2 SASEGT. J gave up 1 base and V 5 bases, and 3 bases lay outside the gene matches. CDR3 length equals 15 residues. This sample was shared with a second study, whose subject was T cells expressing NK-cell markers. That report adds: The authors derived TCR beta repertoires from sorted CD3+CD56+NKG2C+, CD3+CD56+NKG2C- and CD3+CD56-NKG2C+ T cells.

The V gene is TRBV6-1, the J gene TRBJ2-1; 9 bases are shared with TRBD2. Sequencing was done on a sample of CD4+ T cells sorted from blood. The receptor comes from a woman in her late teens or twenties in good health. CDR3 bases: TGTGCCAGCAGTCAGACTAGCGGATCCTACAATGAGCAGTTCTTC. Translating it yields CASSQTSGSYNEQFF.